A selection of T cell receptor beta chains follows, all from one sample in a study of T cell changes during pregnancy in multiple sclerosis. The data were produced by immunoSEQ multiplex PCR, yet TCRdb's version contains in-frame clones alone and is incomplete. The table includes 91,000 or so clones, 93% detected once. The sample in question was peripheral blood, obtained after pregnancy. All receptors come from a female donor with multiple sclerosis, enrolled in a pregnancy study. CDR3s include the opening cysteine and the closing phenylalanine or tryptophan. A D gene is named only where the DNA matches it firmly. Clone size appears in some rows only: once, few, many, or a class for an expanded clone.

TGTGCCAGCAGTTCCTACTACGAGCAGTACTTC CASSSYYEQYF TRBV6-5 . . TRBJ2-7
TGTGCCAGCACTTCGGGACAGTCGCGCCATGAGACCCAGTACTTC CASTSGQSRHETQYF TRBV2 . TRBD1 TRBJ2-5
TGTGCCAGCAAAGAGTCTCCCCATTGGAGTACGCAGTATTTT CASKESPHWSTQYF TRBV6-5 . . TRBJ2-3
TGTGCCAGCAGCGTAAACCAGGGTTGGGAGCAGTACTTC CASSVNQGWEQYF TRBV9 once . TRBJ2-7
TGTGCCAGCAGTTTAAGAATTGAGGGGGCCAGGGACGAACTGTTTTTT CASSLRIEGARDELFF TRBV27 . TRBD1 TRBJ1-4
TGTGCCAGCGGTTTACTTAGCGGGAGGGTAGATACGCAGTATTTT CASGLLSGRVDTQYF TRBV7-9 . TRBD2 TRBJ2-3
TGTGCCAGCAGGGTTAGCGGGAGGGGAACCTACGAGCAGTACTTC CASRVSGRGTYEQYF TRBV11-2 . TRBD2 TRBJ2-7
TGTGCCAGCGCGGGGTTCCTAGCGGGAAATGAGCAGTTCTTC CASAGFLAGNEQFF TRBV7-6 . TRBD2 TRBJ2-1
TGTGCCAGTAAAGGGGGACAGGGGGTCTCCTACGAGCAGTACTTC CASKGGQGVSYEQYF TRBV19 once TRBD1 TRBJ2-7
TGTGCCAGCAGCTTGGAATTAGAGGGCTTGGGGAACACCGGGGAGCTGTTTTTT CASSLELEGLGNTGELFF TRBV5-5 . . TRBJ2-2
TGTGCCAGCAGCCCGGACAGGGTGTCAGATACGCAGTATTTT CASSPDRVSDTQYF TRBV7-7 . TRBD1 TRBJ2-3
TGTGCCAGCAGCATGGACAGTACAGTTACGCAGTATTTT CASSMDSTVTQYF TRBV11-2 . . TRBJ2-3
TGCAGTGCTGAACACACAGATACGCAGTATTTT CSAEHTDTQYF TRBV20-1 . . TRBJ2-3
TGTGCCAGCAGCACAGCGGTTTGGGAGCAGTACTTC CASSTAVWEQYF TRBV7-2 once . TRBJ2-7
TGTGCTAGTGGTCCCGGGGGGGATGAAAAACTGTTTTTT CASGPGGDEKLFF TRBV12-5 . . TRBJ1-4
TGTGCCAGCAGCGTGGCAATAAAGACTGAAGCTTTCTTT CASSVAIKTEAFF TRBV9 . . TRBJ1-1
TGTGCCAGCAGCACTTCCTACGAGCAGTACTTC CASSTSYEQYF TRBV5-6 few . TRBJ2-7
TGTGCCAGCAGTACTAAGGAGGGACGCCAAGAGACCCAGTACTTC CASSTKEGRQETQYF TRBV28 once . TRBJ2-5
TGTGCCAGCAGCCCGACAGGGGGTTCCTACGAGCAGTACTTC CASSPTGGSYEQYF TRBV5-5 . TRBD1 TRBJ2-7
TGTGCCAGCACATTCGGGGGGAGCTCCTACGAGCAGTACTTC CASTFGGSSYEQYF TRBV6-1 . TRBD2 TRBJ2-7
TGTGCCAGCAGCTTATTTAGACAGGCGAGCTCCTACGAGCAGTACTTC CASSLFRQASSYEQYF TRBV5-6 . . TRBJ2-7
TGTGCCAGCAGCGTAGATCCTAGCGGGAGGAGCACCGGGGAGCTGTTTTTT CASSVDPSGRSTGELFF TRBV9 . TRBD2 TRBJ2-2
TGTGCCAGCAGCCAAATCTCAGCGGATTCCTACGAGCAGTACTTC CASSQISADSYEQYF TRBV4-2 . . TRBJ2-7
TGTGCCACCAGCAGGGCCGGGACAGCCTACAATGAGCAGTTCTTC CATSRAGTAYNEQFF TRBV15 . TRBD1 TRBJ2-1
TGTGCCAGCAGCTTAGCGGGAGGGGTCGGGGAGCTGTTTTTT CASSLAGGVGELFF TRBV7-3 . TRBD2 TRBJ2-2
TGTGCCAGCAGCTCGGAAGCGGTCGGCGGGGTTTTCTTC CASSSEAVGGVFF TRBV2 . . TRBJ2-7
TGTGCCAGTAGTTACAGGGGGCGCGGATCCTACGAGCAGTACTTC CASSYRGRGSYEQYF TRBV19 . TRBD1 TRBJ2-7
TGTGCCAGCAGCCCTACTAGCGGGAGGGGAACCGGGGAGCTGTTTTTT CASSPTSGRGTGELFF TRBV7-7 . TRBD2 TRBJ2-2
TGTGCCAGCAGTCGACAGGGGGCCAGGGGCTACACCTTC CASSRQGARGYTF TRBV6-1 . TRBD1 TRBJ1-2
TGTGCCAGTAGTATATGGACTAGCGGGGAGTGGGGTACAGATACGCAGTATTTT CASSIWTSGEWGTDTQYF TRBV19 . TRBD2 TRBJ2-3
TGCGCCAGCAGCCAAGATGAGGAGGGAGAGACCCAGTACTTC CASSQDEEGETQYF TRBV4-1 . . TRBJ2-5
TGCGCCAGCAGCGACTACTATGGCTACACCTTC CASSDYYGYTF TRBV5-1 . . TRBJ1-2
TGTGCCAGCAGCAGCAGGGGGGCGTCCTACGAGCAGTACTTC CASSSRGASYEQYF TRBV7-6 . . TRBJ2-7
TGCGCCAGCAGCAGACAGGGCCTTAATGAAAAACTGTTTTTT CASSRQGLNEKLFF TRBV5-1 . TRBD1 TRBJ1-4
TGCGCCAGCAGCCAAGGGGCAGGGGGCTGGGACACTGAAGCTTTCTTT CASSQGAGGWDTEAFF TRBV4-3 . TRBD1 TRBJ1-1
TGTGCCAGCAGTGAACAGAGGGTGGCGACCCAGTACTTC CASSEQRVATQYF TRBV2 . . TRBJ2-5
TGTGCCAGCAGCGTACGAATGGAGGTCACAGATACGCAGTATTTT CASSVRMEVTDTQYF TRBV9 once . TRBJ2-3
TGTGCCAGCAGCTTAACCCGGGTGAAACAAGAGACCCAGTACTTC CASSLTRVKQETQYF TRBV7-8 . . TRBJ2-5
TGTGCCAGCAGAGACAGGACGTATGAGGAAAAACTGTTTTTT CASRDRTYEEKLFF TRBV7-9 . . TRBJ1-4
TGTGCCAGCTCACTGGGACAGGAGAACACTGAAGCTTTCTTT CASSLGQENTEAFF TRBV18 . TRBD1 TRBJ1-1
TGTGCCAGTAGTACTTACACGCTCGGGGGTGAAGCTTTCTTT CASSTYTLGGEAFF TRBV19 . . TRBJ1-1
TGTGCCAGCAGTGGAGTGACAGACACTGAAGCTTTCTTT CASSGVTDTEAFF TRBV28 . . TRBJ1-1
TGTGCCAGCAGTCCCAGAAGTATCACAGATACGCAGTATTTT CASSPRSITDTQYF TRBV9 . . TRBJ2-3
TGTGCCAGCAGTTACTCGCTGTCAGGGGGCCTCACTGAAGCTTTCTTT CASSYSLSGGLTEAFF TRBV6-6 . TRBD1 TRBJ1-1
TGTGCCAGCAGCGTAGATACTAGCGACGATACGCAGTATTTT CASSVDTSDDTQYF TRBV9 . TRBD2 TRBJ2-3
TGTGCCAGCAGCCCCCGACTAGCGGAGTACCAAGAGACCCAGTACTTC CASSPRLAEYQETQYF TRBV13 . TRBD2 TRBJ2-5
TGTGCCAGCAGCGAGATTCCGACTAAAACCTACGAGCAGTACTTC CASSEIPTKTYEQYF TRBV7-9 . . TRBJ2-7
TGTGCCAGTAGTATGGGGACAGGGATTATCGTTTCCTACAATGAGCAGTTCTTC CASSMGTGIIVSYNEQFF TRBV19 . TRBD1 TRBJ2-1
TGTGCCAGCCGGGCCTATATTGGCTCGCAGGGAAATAACTATGGCTACACCTTC CASRAYIGSQGNNYGYTF TRBV9 . . TRBJ1-2
TGTGCCAGTAGTTCGGGGACAGGGGGCGCCGGGGTTGAAAAACTGTTTTTT CASSSGTGGAGVEKLFF TRBV19 . TRBD1 TRBJ1-4
TGTGCCAGCAGCTCAACAGGGGACCCCTCCTACGAGCAGTACTTC CASSSTGDPSYEQYF TRBV7-6 . TRBD1 TRBJ2-7
TGTGCCATCAGGGCCGGGATCGATCTAATCACAGATACGCAGTATTTT CAIRAGIDLITDTQYF TRBV10-3 . . TRBJ2-3
TGTGCCAGTAGTATTGTACTATCCAGGGGCAATCAGCCCCAGCATTTT CASSIVLSRGNQPQHF TRBV19 . . TRBJ1-5
TGTGCCACTGCCTCCGGGACAGGGACTCAGCCCCAGCATTTT CATASGTGTQPQHF TRBV15 . TRBD1 TRBJ1-5
TGTGCCAGTACAGGGACTAGAAACACCGGGGAGCTGTTTTTT CASTGTRNTGELFF TRBV6-1 . TRBD2 TRBJ2-2